Each of the 12 T cell receptor beta chains below was sequenced from the same sample in a study of metastatic and nonmetastatic thyroid tumors. Patients had received no treatment of any kind before thyroid surgery. TCRdb re-called clones from the PCR reads using MiXCR. The repertoire holds around 89,000 clones, with under 15% as singletons. Sequences were obtained from blood. Source of these receptors: a female donor with papillary thyroid cancer or a benign thyroid nodule (not recorded which). Some clones in this sample may be carry-over from other donors' samples.

This clone was picked up a small number of times. The chain couples TRBV19 to TRBJ1-1, with D maybe TRBD1 (5 bases). V lost 5 bases, J lost 3 bases, and 16 bases lay in between. The germline CDR1 and CDR2 sequences are LNHDA and SQIVND (reference sequence). The CDR3 runs to 15 residues. CDR3 bases: TGTGCCAGTAGTGTGGGGCGGGCCGGGGACACTGAAGCTTTCTTT. Translated, it gives CASSVGRAGDTEAFF.

This clone occurred many times. Germline is not matched at one junction end, which may reflect a read error. Additional DNA sequences in this sample encode the identical CDR3. The chain joins TRBV7-7 to TRBJ2-1, with TRBD2 as a possible D gene (6 bases). CDR1 and CDR2 from the germline V gene are SSHAT and FNYEAQ (reference sequence). The CDR3 contains 16 residues. CDR3 loop: CASSFRGYSSYNEQFF. The CDR3 DNA reads as TGTGCTAGCAGCTTTCGGGGGTACAGCTCCTACAATGAGCAGTTCTTC.

As for this clone: Additional DNA sequences in this sample encode the identical CDR3. The rearrangement uses TRBV29-1 and TRBJ1-5; D gene ambiguous. The CDR3 has 12 amino acids. CDR1 is SQVTM and CDR2 is ANQGSEA in the germline V gene. The CDR3 DNA follows: TGCATCTCTGGACGGAGCAATCAGCCCCAGCATTTT. As protein: CISGRSNQPQHF.

About this clone itself: This may be a read error, as it is one base from a much larger clone. The V call is TRBV30, the J call TRBJ2-1, with D perhaps TRBD2 (5 bases). This CDR3 is 15 amino acids long. Trimming pared 4 bases from V and 6 bases from J, leaving 19 bases between. The germline V gene has CDR1 GTSNPN and CDR2 SVGIG (reference sequence). The CDR3 DNA sequence: TGTGCCTGGATTGTACAAATCATGACTATCAATGAGCAGTTCTTC. It is translated as CAWIVQIMTINEQFF.

This clone was seen at least ten times. This rearrangement joins TRBV28 to TRBJ2-7; 8 bases are a match to TRBD2. The V gene's germline CDR1 is MDHEN and CDR2 SYDVKM. CDR3 length: 16 amino acids. J was trimmed by 3 bases and V by 5 bases; bases with no gene match: 12. In nucleotides, the CDR3 is TGTGCCAGCAGTCCCTGGGCGAGCGGGGGAGGCTACGAGCAGTACTTC. Its protein is CASSPWASGGGYEQYF.

This clone showed up many times. The rearrangement uses TRBV7-9 and TRBJ1-3; TRBD1 might be the D (5 bases). The V end was cut by 5 bases, the J end by 0 bases, with 20 bases between. The CDR3 contains 18 residues. Germline CDR1 and CDR2: SEHNR and FQNEAQ (reference sequence). CDR3 amino acids: CASSPYSGLQSSGNTIYF. CDR3 nucleotide sequence: TGTGCCAGCAGCCCTTATTCGGGGCTCCAGAGCTCTGGAAACACCATATATTTT.

This clone was seen ten or more times. The rearrangement links TRBV30 to TRBJ2-5, with 10 nucleotides matching TRBD1. V was clipped by 3 bases and J by 4 bases; unmatched bases: 11. The CDR3 loop spans 16 amino acids. The germline V gene encodes CDR1 GTSNPN and CDR2 SVGIG (reference sequence). The CDR3 DNA sequence: TGTGCCTGGAGCTCTCCCGGGACAGGGGAAGGAGAGACCCAGTACTTC. This codes for CAWSSPGTGEGETQYF. The variable domain in full, completed from reference TRBV30 and TRBJ2-5, reads SQTIHQWPATLVQPVGSPLSLECTVEGTSNPNLYWYRQAAGRGLQLLFYSVGIGQISSEVPQNLSASRPQDRQFILSSKKLLLSDSGFYLCAWSSPGTGEGETQYFGPGTRLLVL.

This clone was counted ten times or more. The gene calls are TRBV28 and TRBJ1-2; D is unresolved. Germline assignment: CDR1 MDHEN and CDR2 SYDVKM. The length of the CDR3 is 14 residues. V was clipped by 7 bases and J by 6 bases, with 18 bases between them. This CDR3 is CASISPPQINGYTF. The CDR3, as DNA: TGTGCCAGCATAAGCCCCCCTCAGATTAATGGCTACACCTTC.

In this sample, this clone turned up many times. The V gene is TRBV27, the J gene TRBJ2-7, with 7 bases fitting TRBD1. The CDR3 sequence is 16 residues long. Looked up from germline, CDR1 is MNHEY and CDR2 is SMNVEV (reference sequence). V lost 5 bases and J lost 6; bases outside the gene matches: 16. CDR3 DNA: TGTGCCAGCAGTCCCCTAGGACAGGCCGTACCCACCGAGCAGTACTTC. Encoded protein: CASSPLGQAVPTEQYF.

This clone occurred many times. Different DNA sequences within this sample yield the same CDR3. The chain uses TRBV9 and TRBJ2-2, with D hard to call. The CDR3 extends over 16 amino acids. Per the germline V gene, CDR1 is SGDLS and CDR2 is YYNGEE. Trimming took 4 bases from V and 0 from J, leaving 13 bases between them. The CDR3: CASSPTVYANTGELFF. CDR3 nucleotide sequence: TGTGCCAGCAGCCCAACAGTTTACGCGAACACCGGGGAGCTGTTTTTT.

This clone occurred many times. This chain links TRBV25-1 with TRBJ1-1; D is perhaps TRBD1 (5 bases). V shed 6 bases and J shed 0 bases, with 23 bases lying between them. The V gene's germline CDR1 is MGHDK and CDR2 SYGVNS. This CDR3 has 18 amino acids. Here the CDR3 reads CASSSHVGDGEMNTEAFF. CDR3 DNA: TGTGCCAGCAGCAGTCACGTCGGGGACGGCGAGATGAACACTGAAGCTTTCTTT. The entire variable domain, with the rest obtained from reference TRBV25-1 and TRBJ1-1, is as follows: EADIYQTPRYLVIGTGKKITLECSQTMGHDKMYWYQQDPGMELHLIHYSYGVNSTEKGDLSSESTVSRIRTEHFPLTLESARPSHTSQYLCASSSHVGDGEMNTEAFFGQGTRLTVV.

This clone was observed at least ten times. This rearrangement joins TRBV6-4 to TRBJ2-3; 11 bases agree with TRBD2. In germline, CDR1 is MRHNA, CDR2 SNTAGT. V was pared by 5 bases and J by 1 base, with 2 bases of the junction left unmatched. This CDR3 has 15 amino acids. CDR3 DNA sequence: TGTGCCAGCAGTCAACTAGCGGGGGGCACAGATACGCAGTATTTT. Amino acids: CASSQLAGGTDTQYF.